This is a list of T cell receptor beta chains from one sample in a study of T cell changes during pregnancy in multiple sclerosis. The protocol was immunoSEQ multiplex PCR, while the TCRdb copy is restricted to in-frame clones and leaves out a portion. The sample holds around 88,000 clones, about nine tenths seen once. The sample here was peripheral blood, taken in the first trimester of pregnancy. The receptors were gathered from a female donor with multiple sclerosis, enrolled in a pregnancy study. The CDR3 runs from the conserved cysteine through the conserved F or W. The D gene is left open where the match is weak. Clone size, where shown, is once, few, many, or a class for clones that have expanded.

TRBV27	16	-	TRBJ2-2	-	TGTGCCAGCAGTTTACAGGACTTTAGGAACACCGGGGAGCTGTTTTTT	CASSLQDFRNTGELFF
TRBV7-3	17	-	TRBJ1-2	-	TGTGCCAGCAGCTTAAAAGGCGGCTCCCCTGAAAACTATGGCTACACCTTC	CASSLKGGSPENYGYTF
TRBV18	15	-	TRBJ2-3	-	TGTGCCAGCTCACCTTTAACAAGGGGCGCAGATACGCAGTATTTT	CASSPLTRGADTQYF
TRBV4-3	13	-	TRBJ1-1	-	TGCGCCAGCAGCCAAGATCTAAAGAATGAAGCTTTCTTT	CASSQDLKNEAFF
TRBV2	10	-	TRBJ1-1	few	TGTGCCAGCACGGGCACTGAAGCTTTCTTT	CASTGTEAFF
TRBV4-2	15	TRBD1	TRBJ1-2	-	TGTGCCAGCAGCCAAGAGGGGACAGAGTACTATGGCTACACCTTC	CASSQEGTEYYGYTF
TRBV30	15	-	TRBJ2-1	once	TGTGCCTGGAGTCCCTACGGAGGACTAACTAATGAGCAGTTCTTC	CAWSPYGGLTNEQFF
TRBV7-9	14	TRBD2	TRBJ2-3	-	TGTGCCAGCAGCAAGGGACTAGCGGAAGATACGCAGTATTTT	CASSKGLAEDTQYF
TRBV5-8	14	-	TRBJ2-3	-	TGTGCCAGCAGCTTGTGGCAGGGCGCAGATACGCAGTATTTT	CASSLWQGADTQYF
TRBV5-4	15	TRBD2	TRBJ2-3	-	TGTGCCAGCAGCTGGATGACTAGCTCAACAGATACGCAGTATTTT	CASSWMTSSTDTQYF
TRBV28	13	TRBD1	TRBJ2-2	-	TGTGCCAGCAGGGGACAGGGGGCCGGGGAGCTGTTTTTT	CASRGQGAGELFF
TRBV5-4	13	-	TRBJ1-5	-	TGTGCCACCTCCCGGGATCACAATCAGCCCCAGCATTTT	CATSRDHNQPQHF
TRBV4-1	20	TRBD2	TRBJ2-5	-	TGCGCCAGCAGCCAAGAGATTGGCGGACTAGCGGGAGAATACCAAGAGACCCAGTACTTC	CASSQEIGGLAGEYQETQYF
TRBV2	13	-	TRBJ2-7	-	TGTGCCAGCAGTGTGGAGAGCTCCTACGAGCAGTACTTC	CASSVESSYEQYF
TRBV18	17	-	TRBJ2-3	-	TGTGCCAGCTCACCGGAGCTAAACGCGATAAGCACAGATACGCAGTATTTT	CASSPELNAISTDTQYF
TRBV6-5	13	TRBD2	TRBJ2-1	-	TGTGCCAGCAGTTACCCGCTAGCGGGCCAGCAGTTCTTC	CASSYPLAGQQFF
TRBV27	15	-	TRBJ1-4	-	TGTGCCAGCAGTTTATCGGGCGGGGTTAATGAAAAACTGTTTTTT	CASSLSGGVNEKLFF
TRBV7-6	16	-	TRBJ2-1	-	TGTGCCAGCAGCTTAGGGGGGCGGGAGTTCAGCAATGAGCAGTTCTTC	CASSLGGREFSNEQFF
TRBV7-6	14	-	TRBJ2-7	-	TGTGCCAGCAGCTCGCAGCGTCGCTCCTACGAGCAGTACTTC	CASSSQRRSYEQYF
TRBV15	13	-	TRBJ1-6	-	TGTGCCACAGCCCGGACAGCTAATTCACCCCTCCACTTT	CATARTANSPLHF
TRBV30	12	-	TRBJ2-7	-	TGTGCCTGGAGTCCCGGGACCTACGAGCAGTACTTC	CAWSPGTYEQYF
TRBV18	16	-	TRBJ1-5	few	TGTGCCAGCTCAGCGGGCCCTTCGGCCGGCAATCAGCCCCAGCATTTT	CASSAGPSAGNQPQHF
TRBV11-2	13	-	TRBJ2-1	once	TGTGCCAGCAGCTTGGCCATACCCGATGAGCAGTTCTTC	CASSLAIPDEQFF
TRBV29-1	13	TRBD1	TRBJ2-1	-	TGCAGCTCCCCGGGACAGATTAACAATGAGCAGTTCTTC	CSSPGQINNEQFF
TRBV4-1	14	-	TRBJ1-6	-	TGCGCCAGCAGCGTTACTTTCCTCATTTCACCCCTCCACTTT	CASSVTFLISPLHF
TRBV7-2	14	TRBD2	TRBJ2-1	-	TGTGCCAGCAGCCGAGGACTAGCGGGTGGTGAGCAGTTCTTC	CASSRGLAGGEQFF
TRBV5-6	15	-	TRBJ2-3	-	TGTGCCAGCAGCTTGCGCGGGTTGAGCACAGATACGCAGTATTTT	CASSLRGLSTDTQYF
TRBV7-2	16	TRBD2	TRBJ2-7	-	TGTGCCAGCAGCTCGCGGAGTAGCGGGAGATCCTACGAGCAGTACTTC	CASSSRSSGRSYEQYF